The sequence of this TCR beta chain was determined in a study of blood T cells in healthy people across ages. V was cut by 6 bases and J by 11 bases, with 19 bases left in between. The CDR3 length is 13 residues. Alongside a J-beta primer mix, a sample-barcoded 5' primer served in a second PCR lasting roughly 6 to 11 cycles. Carrying 12 random nucleotides, a template-switch adaptor labeled each individual cDNA molecule. From the 5' RACE reads, TCRdb called clonotypes with MiXCR, one entry per CDR3 protein. The table shows hundreds of thousands of distinct CDR3 sequences, with 55% to 75% occurring only once.

V and J are TRBV12-3 or TRBV12-4 and TRBJ2-5, with D perhaps matching TRBD1 or TRBD2 (5 bases each). The TCR was taken from a young man in good health. The sample was blood. CDR3 in amino acids: CASSEQLLGEQYF. The CDR3 nucleotides are TGTGCCAGCAGCGAACAACTACTGGGGGAGCAGTACTTC.